This T cell receptor (beta chain) emerged from a study of cytomegalovirus exposure and HLA in healthy donors. The PCR had 60 Vbeta and 13 Jbeta primers. Only in-frame clones appear in the TCRdb table, and some are missing; sequencing was by immunoSEQ multiplex PCR. The sample gives about 75,000 clones, roughly 78% of which show up once; roughly 2% is in the top ten. About this clone itself: Its target is unknown.

V was clipped by 3 bases and J by 5 bases; unmatched bases: 4. CDR1 LGHNA and CDR2 YNFKEQ come from the germline V gene. This CDR3 spans 13 amino acids. General observations from the study: Earlier analysis found most TCR beta V segments productive about 90% or about 30% of the time. Researchers catalogued around 150 TCR beta chains as cytomegalovirus-associated. Later genetic work tied a missense DCLRE1C variant to beta-chain V and J trimming.

This chain links TRBV4-2 with TRBJ2-7; 7 nucleotides agree with TRBD1. Sequenced input: PBMCs. This sequence was found in a man between 18 and 35 years old in good health and CMV-seronegative. The CDR3 coding sequence is TGTGCCAGCAGCCAGATGACAGGGAACGAGCAGTACTTC. This sequence encodes CASSQMTGNEQYF.